A few counts support the clone carrying this TCR beta chain. Its antigen is not known. CDR1 and CDR2 (germline): SNHLY, FYNNEI. V shed 6 bases and J 6 bases; nucleotides not matched to a gene: 8. This CDR3 contains 15 residues. This entry comes from a study of molecular identifiers for immune sequencing clone quantification. Overall study context: The replicate experiment used RNA from roughly 18,000 or 92,000 naive CD8 cells. This RNA was split into five aliquots, and four of them were sequenced.

TCRdb passed the PCR reads through MiXCR, listing each CDR3 protein once. Of 60,000 to 75,000 distinct CDR3 sequences in the sample, 15% to 20% were seen once. Study-level points and caveats: The sizes of highly expanded clones could be underestimated when identical TCR molecules share a barcode. Effector cells kept over 97% of their molecules in clones above 20 RNA copies, while naive cells kept under 1% there.

Based on a CD8+CD4-CCR7+CD45RA+ profile, naive CD8 T cells were sorted. The clonotype was recovered from a human donor in good health. Some libraries in this study had Jurkat cell RNA spiked in. The V call is TRBV2, the J call TRBJ1-5; 10 bases fit TRBD1. What was sequenced was naive CD8+ T cells from blood, with Jurkat cell RNA spiked in. Subset of the sample: FACS-sorted CD8+CD4-CCR7+CD45RA+ naive T cells. This CDR3 reads CASRTTGGEGQPQHF. The CDR3 DNA reads TGTGCCAGCAGAACGACAGGGGGCGAGGGTCAGCCCCAGCATTTT. The full variable domain, with the rest looked up from reference TRBV2 and TRBJ1-5, is EPEVTQTPSHQVTQMGQEVILRCVPISNHLYFYWYRQILGQKVEFLVSFYNNEISEKSEIFDDQFSVERPDGSNFTLKIRSTKLEDSAMYFCASRTTGGEGQPQHFGDGTRLSIL.